This T cell receptor beta chain derives from a study of T cells expressing NK-cell markers. As for the study in general: All TCR beta repertoires analysed originated from sorted CD3+CD56+NKG2C+, CD3+CD56+NKG2C- and CD3+CD56-NKG2C+ T cells.

Overall study findings and caveats: Dominant NKG2C+ clonotypes in roughly six donors made up about 1.0-7.0% of CD8+ T cells. In a few donors, these clonotypes also led the CD3+CD56-NKG2C+ fraction.

Germline-derived CDR1 and CDR2 are MNHEY and SVGEGT. This CDR3 region has 15 residues. Points on this clonotype: Antigen unknown.

Making the TCR beta cDNA relied on 5'RACE template switching with UMIs. Following a re-call of the 5' RACE reads, TCRdb has one entry per CDR3 protein and lacks DNA. The sample data list 550,000 to 600,000 distinct CDR3 sequences. This chain links TRBV6-2 or TRBV6-3 with TRBJ1-5; no DNA is available, so the TRBD1 call from TCRdb remains unchecked. Material: blood T cells: a sorted CD56 or NKG2C T cell subset, CD4+ or CD8+ T cells, or bulk PBMC T cells (not recorded which). This receptor was obtained from a man between 18 and 29 years old in good health. CDR3 residues: CASSGGTAPNQPQHF.